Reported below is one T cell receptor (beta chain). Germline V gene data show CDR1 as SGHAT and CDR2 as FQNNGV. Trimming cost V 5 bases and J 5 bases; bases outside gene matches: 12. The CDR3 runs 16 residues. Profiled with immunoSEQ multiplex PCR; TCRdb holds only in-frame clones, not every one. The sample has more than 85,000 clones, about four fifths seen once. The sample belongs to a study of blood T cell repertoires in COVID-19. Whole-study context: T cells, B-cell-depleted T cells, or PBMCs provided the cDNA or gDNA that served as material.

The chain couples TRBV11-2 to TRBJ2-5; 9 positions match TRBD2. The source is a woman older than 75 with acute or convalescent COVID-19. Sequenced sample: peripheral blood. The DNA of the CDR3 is TGTGCCAGCAGCCCCGGGACTAGCACTTACGGGGAGACCCAGTACTTC. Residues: CASSPGTSTYGETQYF.